These T cell receptor beta chains were read from a single sample in a study of shared clonotypes between healthy human individuals. The repertoire was sequenced with immunoSEQ multiplex PCR; TCRdb's copy has only in-frame clones and lacks some. The sample yields approximately 1.9 million clones, approximately 92% seen once. The source material was naive CD8+ T cells from PBMCs. Every receptor here comes from a man between 18 and 29 years old in good health. Some clones in this sample may be carry-over from other donors' samples. CDR3s include the opening cysteine and the closing phenylalanine or tryptophan. The D gene is left open where the match is weak. Clone size is stated in some rows and not others, as once, few, many or a class when expanded.

>TRBJ2-7|.|TRBV28|.
CASSLTDYEQYF
TGTGCCAGCAGTCTCACAGACTACGAGCAGTACTTC
>TRBJ2-2|.|TRBV9|TRBD1
CASTPGQLTGELFF
TGTGCCAGCACCCCGGGACAGCTCACCGGGGAGCTGTTTTTT
>TRBJ2-1|.|TRBV11-3|.
CASSLDRANEQFF
TGTGCCAGCAGCTTAGACCGCGCCAATGAGCAGTTCTTC
>TRBJ2-1|.|TRBV28|.
CASSALRWSPGEQFF
TGTGCCAGCAGTGCCCTCCGGTGGTCACCAGGTGAGCAGTTCTTC
>TRBJ2-1|.|TRBV5-1|TRBD2
CASSLSSGRSYNEQFF
TGCGCCAGCAGCTTAAGTAGCGGGCGCTCCTACAATGAGCAGTTCTTC
>TRBJ1-2|.|TRBV6-1|TRBD1
CASSGWDRGNYGYTF
TGTGCCAGCAGTGGATGGGACAGGGGGAACTATGGCTACACCTTC
>TRBJ2-7|.|TRBV15|.
CATSRGNRYSSYEQYF
TGTGCCACCAGCAGAGGGAACCGCTATAGCTCCTACGAGCAGTACTTC
>TRBJ1-1|.|TRBV10-3|TRBD1
CAISESRDRGAMNTEAFF
TGTGCCATCAGTGAGTCGAGGGACAGGGGCGCAATGAACACTGAAGCTTTCTTT
>TRBJ2-1|once|TRBV7-6|TRBD2
CASSGRNNEQFF
TGTGCCAGCTCCGGGAGGAACAATGAGCAGTTCTTC
>TRBJ2-3|.|TRBV9|TRBD2
CASSVEGVAGPTDTQYF
TGTGCCAGCAGCGTAGAAGGGGTAGCGGGACCCACAGATACGCAGTATTTT
>TRBJ2-1|.|TRBV13|.
CASSLVGFNEQFF
TGTGCCAGCAGCTTAGTCGGCTTCAATGAGCAGTTCTTC
>TRBJ2-2|.|TRBV7-9|TRBD2
CASSLGLAGGTGELFF
TGTGCCAGCAGCCTGGGACTAGCGGGGGGCACCGGGGAGCTGTTTTTT
>TRBJ2-1|.|TRBV5-6|.
CASIPFDSPWVHDEQFF
TGTGCCAGCATCCCATTCGACTCGCCATGGGTCCATGATGAGCAGTTCTTC
>TRBJ1-1|.|TRBV29-1|.
CSGAAALPHTEAFF
TGCAGCGGCGCCGCGGCCCTCCCGCACACTGAAGCTTTCTTT
>TRBJ1-6|.|TRBV28|.
CASTVMGNNSPLHF
TGTGCCAGCACTGTAATGGGGAATAATTCACCCCTCCACTTT
>TRBJ2-4|.|TRBV5-6|TRBD2
CASSLAGGLRKFQYF
TGTGCCAGCAGCTTGGCGGGGGGACTTCGGAAATTTCAGTACTTC
>TRBJ2-7|.|TRBV11-2|.
CASSSRDGIPMTRYEQYF
TGTGCCAGCAGCTCTAGGGACGGGATCCCGATGACACGCTACGAGCAGTACTTC
>TRBJ2-5|.|TRBV11-2|.
CASSLDFTQETQYF
TGTGCCAGCAGCTTAGATTTTACGCAAGAGACCCAGTACTTC
>TRBJ2-7|.|TRBV7-6|TRBD2
CASSFSSGSYEQYF
TGTGCCAGCAGCTTTAGCAGCGGGAGCTACGAGCAGTACTTC
>TRBJ2-7|.|TRBV28|TRBD2
CASSRIAGESYEQYF
TGTGCCAGCAGTCGTATAGCGGGAGAGTCCTACGAGCAGTACTTC
>TRBJ2-1|.|TRBV6-5|.
CASSYSQAELGNEQFF
TGTGCCAGCAGTTACTCCCAGGCGGAGCTGGGCAATGAGCAGTTCTTC
>TRBJ2-7|once|TRBV9|.
CASSARGTSYEQYF
TGTGCCAGCAGCGCACGGGGCACATCCTACGAGCAGTACTTC
>TRBJ1-1|.|TRBV19|.
CASSIVQGTNTEAFF
TGTGCCAGTAGTATAGTGCAGGGGACTAACACTGAAGCTTTCTTT
>TRBJ1-2|.|TRBV4-2|.
CASSQESRGFDGYTF
TGTGCCAGCAGCCAAGAATCCAGGGGATTCGATGGCTACACCTTC